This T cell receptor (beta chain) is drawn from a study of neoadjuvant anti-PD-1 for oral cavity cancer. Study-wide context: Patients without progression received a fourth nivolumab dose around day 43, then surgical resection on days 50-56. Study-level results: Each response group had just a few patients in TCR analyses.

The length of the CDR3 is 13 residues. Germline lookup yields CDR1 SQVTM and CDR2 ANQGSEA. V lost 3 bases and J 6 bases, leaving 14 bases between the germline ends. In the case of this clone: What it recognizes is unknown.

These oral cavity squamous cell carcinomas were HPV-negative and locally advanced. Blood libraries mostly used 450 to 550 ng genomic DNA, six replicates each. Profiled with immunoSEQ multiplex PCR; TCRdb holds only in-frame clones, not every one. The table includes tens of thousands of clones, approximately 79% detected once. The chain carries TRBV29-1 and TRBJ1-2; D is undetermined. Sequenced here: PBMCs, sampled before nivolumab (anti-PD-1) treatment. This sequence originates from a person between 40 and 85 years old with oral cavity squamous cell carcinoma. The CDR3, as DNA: TGCAGCGTTGAGTCTTTACAGATAAATGGCTACACCTTC. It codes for CSVESLQINGYTF.